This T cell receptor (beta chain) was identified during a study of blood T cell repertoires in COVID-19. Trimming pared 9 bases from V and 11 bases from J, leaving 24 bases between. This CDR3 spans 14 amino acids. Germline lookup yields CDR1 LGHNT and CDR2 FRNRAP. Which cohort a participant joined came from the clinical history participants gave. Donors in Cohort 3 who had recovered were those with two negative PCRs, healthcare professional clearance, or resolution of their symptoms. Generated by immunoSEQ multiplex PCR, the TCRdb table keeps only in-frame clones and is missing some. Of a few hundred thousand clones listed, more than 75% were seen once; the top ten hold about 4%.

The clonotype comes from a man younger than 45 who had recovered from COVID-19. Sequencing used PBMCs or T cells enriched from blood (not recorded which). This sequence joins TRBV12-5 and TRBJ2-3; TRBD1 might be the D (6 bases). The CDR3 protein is CASAQGGVKIKQYF. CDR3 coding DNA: TGTGCTAGCGCCCAAGGGGGTGTAAAGATAAAGCAGTATTTT.